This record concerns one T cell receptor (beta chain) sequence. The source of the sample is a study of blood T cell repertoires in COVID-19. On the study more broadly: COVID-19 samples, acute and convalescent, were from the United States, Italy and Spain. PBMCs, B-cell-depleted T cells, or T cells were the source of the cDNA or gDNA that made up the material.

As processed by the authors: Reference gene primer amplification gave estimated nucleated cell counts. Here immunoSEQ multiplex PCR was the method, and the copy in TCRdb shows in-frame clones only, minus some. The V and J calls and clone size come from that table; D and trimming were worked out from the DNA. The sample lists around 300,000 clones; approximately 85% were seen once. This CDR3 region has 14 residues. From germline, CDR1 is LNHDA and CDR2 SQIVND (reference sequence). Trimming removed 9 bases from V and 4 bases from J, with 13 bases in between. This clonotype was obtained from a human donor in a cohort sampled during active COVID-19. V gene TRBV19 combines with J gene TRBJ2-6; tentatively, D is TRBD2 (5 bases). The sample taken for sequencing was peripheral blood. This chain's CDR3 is CASRGLDGANVLTF. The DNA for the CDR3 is TGTGCCAGCCGAGGGCTAGACGGGGCCAACGTCCTGACTTTC.